The 32 T cell receptor beta chains below were found in one sample sequenced in a study of T cell responses to AZD1222 COVID-19 vaccine. Clones were sequenced by immunoSEQ multiplex PCR, and TCRdb holds only the in-frame ones, with some missing. Here the sample spans some 50,000 clones, under 85% being singletons. The sequenced sample was peripheral blood, obtained on day 0 of MenACWY control vaccination. Source of these receptors: an adult in good health.

This chain uses TRBV10-2 with TRBJ1-5; no clear D. The V end was cut by 7 bases, the J end by 0 bases, with 7 bases between. CDR3 size: 13 residues. Per the germline V gene, CDR1 is WSHSY and CDR2 is SAAADI. The CDR3 DNA sequence: TGCGCCAGCACTGAATATAGCAATCAGCCCCAGCATTTT. This codes for CASTEYSNQPQHF.

V and J are TRBV6-5 and TRBJ2-3; TRBD1 matches at 11 bases. Trimming removed 6 bases from V and 5 bases from J; junction bases left unmatched: 7. Germline V gene sequence: CDR1 MNHEY, CDR2 SVGAGI. This CDR3 region has 15 residues. The CDR3 loop is CASRKGTGGLDTQYF. The CDR3 DNA reads TGTGCCAGCAGGAAGGGGACAGGGGGTCTAGATACGCAGTATTTT.

V gene TRBV7-9 combines with J gene TRBJ1-5; D perhaps matches TRBD1 (6 bases). Germline CDR1 reads SEHNR; CDR2 reads FQNEAQ (reference sequence). V shed 4 bases and J shed 7 bases, with 17 bases lying between them. This CDR3 comprises 15 residues. In DNA form, the CDR3 reads TGTGCCAGCAGCTCCGGGGGGCTCGGAGAACAGCCCCAGCATTTT. The encoded protein is CASSSGGLGEQPQHF.

The rearrangement joins TRBV19 to TRBJ2-2; no definite D call. CDR1 and CDR2 from the germline V gene are LNHDA and SQIVND (reference sequence). This CDR3 region has 13 residues. V gave up 3 bases and J gave up 6 bases, with 8 bases separating them. As DNA, the CDR3 is TGTGCCAGTAGTATCACCCGTCCCGGGGAGCTGTTTTTT. As protein: CASSITRPGELFF.

V and J are TRBV7-2 and TRBJ1-1, with D unclear. There are 16 residues in the CDR3. Germline V gene lookup returns CDR1 SGHTA and CDR2 FQGNSA. V lost 6 bases and J 0 bases, leaving 17 bases between the germline ends. The CDR3 protein is CASRANLRHLNTEAFF. The DNA for the CDR3 is TGTGCCAGCAGAGCCAATCTACGACATTTGAACACTGAAGCTTTCTTT.

The gene calls are TRBV5-1 and TRBJ1-1, with TRBD1 as a possible D gene (5 bases). Germline values: CDR1 SGHRS, CDR2 YFSETQ. V was cut by 4 bases and J by 3 bases, with 13 bases left in between. This CDR3 has 14 amino acids. DNA of the CDR3: TGCGCCAGCAGCCGAAACGGGGGAGACACTGAAGCTTTCTTT. Translated, it gives CASSRNGGDTEAFF.

The chain has TRBV3-1 (or the pseudogene TRBV3-2) and TRBJ1-2; D unclear. The CDR3 has 11 amino acids. V was shortened by 3 bases and J by 8 bases, with 7 bases between the two germline ends. Germline CDR1 reads LGHDT; CDR2 reads YNNKEL (reference sequence). CDR3 protein: CASSHGEGYTF. CDR3 nucleotide sequence: TGTGCCAGCAGCCATGGGGAAGGCTACACCTTC.

The CDR3 region has the DNA TGCGCCAGCGAAATCGACCCGGGGACCAACACTGAAGCTTTCTTT. This sequence encodes CASEIDPGTNTEAFF. The chain recombines TRBV5-1 with TRBJ1-1; tentative D call: TRBD1 (5 bases). The CDR3 has 15 residues. Germline V CDR1 and CDR2: SGHRS, YFSETQ. V was clipped by 7 bases and J by 2 bases, with 18 bases between them.

The chain employs TRBV28 and TRBJ1-2; no clear D gene. With 3 bases removed from V and 5 bases from J, the gap between germline ends came to 22 bases. The CDR3 consists of 17 residues. Per germline, CDR1 MDHEN and CDR2 SYDVKM. The CDR3 DNA is TGTGCCAGCAGTTTTGTGCGTCAGGCCGCGGGTCGGTATGGCTACACCTTC. Its protein is CASSFVRQAAGRYGYTF.

The rearrangement links TRBV2 to TRBJ2-7; D is ambiguous. Germline-derived CDR1 and CDR2 are SNHLY and FYNNEI. The length of the CDR3 is 12 residues. The V and J ends lost 4 bases and 2 bases respectively, with 6 bases between them. In nucleotides, the CDR3 is TGTGCCAGCAGTGGTCCTCCCTACGAGCAGTACTTC. It encodes CASSGPPYEQYF.

The chain employs TRBV9 and TRBJ1-1; 11 bases align to TRBD1. Germline lookup yields CDR1 SGDLS and CDR2 YYNGEE. The CDR3 spans 16 residues. Losses at the gene ends were 0 bases for V and 5 bases for J; bases not matched to a gene: 6. This chain's CDR3 is CASSVGAGTGGTEAFF. The CDR3 region has the DNA TGTGCCAGCAGCGTAGGGGCCGGGACAGGGGGAACTGAAGCTTTCTTT.

This clone has more than one count but fewer than ten. This chain uses TRBV3-1 (or the pseudogene TRBV3-2) with TRBJ2-2; TRBD2 might be the D (5 bases). Trimming cost V 4 bases and J 1 base, with 10 bases left between them. Germline V gives CDR1 LGHDT, CDR2 YNNKEL (reference sequence). This CDR3 spans 15 amino acids. CDR3 sequence: CASSPHGLNTGELFF. CDR3 sequence (DNA): TGTGCCAGCAGCCCCCACGGACTGAACACCGGGGAGCTGTTTTTT.

This clone showed up just a few times. DNA for the CDR3: TGTGCCTGGAGCCGCGGGGCGGGGGTTTCTGGGGCCAACGTCCTGACTTTC. It translates to CAWSRGAGVSGANVLTF. This chain uses TRBV30 with TRBJ2-6; TRBD2 matches 7 bases. Germline V gene sequence: CDR1 GTSNPN, CDR2 SVGIG (reference sequence). The J segment lost 1 base and the V segment lost 3 bases, leaving 9 bases of the junction unmatched. The CDR3 runs to 17 residues.

V usage is TRBV5-4 and J usage is TRBJ1-6; TRBD1 might be the D (6 bases). The ends were cut back, 1 base at V and 8 bases at J, with 16 bases in the middle. Germline V gene sequence: CDR1 SGHNT, CDR2 YYREEE (reference sequence). The CDR3 runs 16 residues. The CDR3 spells CASSLPTGGGDSPLHF. In DNA form, the CDR3 reads TGTGCCAGCAGCTTGCCGACAGGTGGAGGTGATTCACCCCTCCACTTT.

The chain uses TRBV18 and TRBJ1-2; D unresolved. Germline V gene data show CDR1 as KGHSH and CDR2 as LQKENI. Trimming left V 6 bases short and J 3 bases short, with 14 bases between. This CDR3 region has 14 residues. The CDR3: CASSLDGVDYGYTF. The CDR3 bases are TGTGCCAGCTCTCTCGACGGGGTGGACTATGGCTACACCTTC.

The J gene is TRBJ2-7, the V gene TRBV24-1; TRBD2 might be the D (6 bases). V lost 4 bases and J 6 bases, leaving 9 bases between the germline ends. This CDR3 spans 12 amino acids. Germline V gene lookup returns CDR1 KGHDR and CDR2 SFDVKD. The CDR3 DNA reads as TGTGCCACCAGTGACCGGGGAGGCGAGCAGTACTTC. This gives the protein CATSDRGGEQYF.

The chain joins TRBV5-6 to TRBJ2-3; 11 bases match TRBD2. CDR3 length: 16 amino acids. V shed 5 bases and J 1 base; nucleotides not matched to a gene: 6. The germline gives CDR1 SGHDT, CDR2 YYEEEE. Here the CDR3 DNA reads TGTGCCAGCAGTACACTAGCGGGGGTCGGCACAGATACGCAGTATTTT. Translation: CASSTLAGVGTDTQYF.

The rearrangement uses TRBV2 and TRBJ1-1; maybe TRBD1 (5 bases). The CDR3 runs 14 residues. CDR1 is SNHLY, CDR2 FYNNEI, per germline. Trimming cost V 1 base and J 4 bases, with 10 bases left between them. For the CDR3, the DNA is TGTGCCAGCAGTGAAGTGTTAACAGGCACTGAAGCTTTCTTT. Encoded protein: CASSEVLTGTEAFF.

This clone showed up just a few times. The chain uses TRBV2 and TRBJ2-7; no clear D. The germline gives CDR1 SNHLY, CDR2 FYNNEI. V lost 3 bases, J lost 2 bases, and 8 bases lay in between. This CDR3 spans 13 amino acids. Written as DNA, the CDR3 is TGTGCCAGCAGTGACGCAAAAACCTACGAGCAGTACTTC. Translating gives CASSDAKTYEQYF. The whole variable domain, remainder taken from reference TRBV2 and TRBJ2-7, is EPEVTQTPSHQVTQMGQEVILRCVPISNHLYFYWYRQILGQKVEFLVSFYNNEISEKSEIFDDQFSVERPDGSNFTLKIRSTKLEDSAMYFCASSDAKTYEQYFGPGTRLTVT.

The chain carries TRBV19 and TRBJ2-1; D not resolved. V lost 7 bases, J lost 5 bases, and 12 bases lay in between. CDR3 length: 13 amino acids. The germline gives CDR1 LNHDA, CDR2 SQIVND (reference sequence). CDR3: CASTLRQHNEQFF. CDR3 DNA sequence: TGTGCCAGTACTTTGAGGCAGCACAATGAGCAGTTCTTC.

The V call is TRBV3-1 (or the pseudogene TRBV3-2), the J call TRBJ1-6; no clear D. The CDR3 covers 18 residues. Germline values: CDR1 LGHDT, CDR2 YNNKEL (reference sequence). Trimming stripped 1 base from V and 0 bases from J, with 13 bases between. DNA for the CDR3: TGTGCCAGCAGCCAAGGAGATGCGCTAAGCTCCTATAATTCACCCCTCCACTTT. Amino acids: CASSQGDALSSYNSPLHF.

In DNA, the CDR3 is TGTGCCAAAGACCTACGGTTTCCCTCACCTGAAGCTTTCTTT. Its protein product is CAKDLRFPSPEAFF. This chain joins TRBV2 and TRBJ1-1; D not certain. The CDR3 loop spans 14 amino acids. In germline, CDR1 is SNHLY, CDR2 FYNNEI. With 10 bases removed from V and 6 bases from J, the gap between germline ends came to 21 bases.

The chain uses TRBV6-5 and TRBJ1-6, with D perhaps matching TRBD1 (5 bases). Germline CDR1 and CDR2: MNHEY and SVGAGI. V lost 4 bases and J lost 16, with 17 bases in between. The CDR3 extends over 13 amino acids. The CDR3 DNA reads TGTGCCAGCAGTTCGTGGGACCAGACTCGGCTCCACTTT. Protein product: CASSSWDQTRLHF.

The CDR3 sequence: CASSLLGGRGYNEQFF. The DNA of the CDR3 is TGTGCCAGCAGCTTATTGGGGGGGAGAGGCTACAATGAGCAGTTCTTC. The chain uses TRBV7-6 and TRBJ2-1; the match to TRBD2 covers 7 bases. The germline V gene encodes CDR1 SGHVS and CDR2 FNYEAQ. J was trimmed by 3 bases and V by 2 bases; bases with no gene match: 7. This CDR3 region has 16 residues. The whole variable domain, filled in from reference TRBV7-6 and TRBJ2-1, reads GAGVSQSPRYKVTKRGQDVALRCDPISGHVSLYWYRQALGQGPEFLTYFNYEAQQDKSGLPNDRFSAERPEGSISTLTIQRTEQRDSAMYRCASSLLGGRGYNEQFFGPGTRLTVL.

The V call is TRBV11-2, the J call TRBJ1-3, with TRBD1 as a possible D gene (6 bases). The ends were cut back, 6 bases at V and 8 bases at J, with 14 bases in the middle. This CDR3 spans 13 amino acids. CDR1 and CDR2 (germline): SGHAT, FQNNGV. The CDR3 reads CASSFIGGHTIYF. DNA of the CDR3: TGTGCCAGCAGTTTCATAGGGGGACACACCATATATTTT. Variable domain in full (rest from reference TRBV11-2 and TRBJ1-3): EAGVAQSPRYKIIEKRQSVAFWCNPISGHATLYWYQQILGQGPKLLIQFQNNGVVDDSQLPKDRFSAERLKGVDSTLKIQPAKLEDSAVYLCASSFIGGHTIYFGEGSWLTVV.

This clone was detected a few times. The V call is TRBV11-2, the J call TRBJ2-7, with D possibly being TRBD1 (6 bases). Trimming removed 5 bases from V and 6 bases from J, with 17 bases in between. Germline loops: CDR1 SGHAT, CDR2 FQNNGV. CDR3 length: 14 amino acids. This chain's CDR3 is CASSTRPGQGEQYF. The CDR3 coding sequence is TGTGCCAGCAGCACAAGACCGGGACAAGGCGAGCAGTACTTC.

CDR3 bases: TGTGCCAGCAGCTTAGGGACTGCGAGGGCCCACTTT. This gives the protein CASSLGTARAHF. This chain uses TRBV7-9 with TRBJ1-6; D not certain. Germline CDR1 is SEHNR and CDR2 is FQNEAQ (reference sequence). V gave up 1 base and J gave up 18 bases, with 13 bases separating them. The CDR3 loop spans 12 amino acids.

The CDR3 here is CASSPPGVNEKLFF. Written as DNA, the CDR3 is TGTGCCAGCAGTCCGCCCGGGGTTAATGAAAAACTGTTTTTT. The genes are TRBV6-5 and TRBJ1-4; D is unclear. The V gene's germline CDR1 is MNHEY and CDR2 SVGAGI. This CDR3 is built from 14 residues. Trimming stripped 5 bases from V and 4 bases from J, with 11 bases between.

V is TRBV7-3 and J is TRBJ2-7; D is unclear. This CDR3 comprises 13 residues. CDR1 and CDR2 (germline): SGHTA, FQGTGA. V was pared by 5 bases and J by 3 bases, with 11 bases between. The chain's CDR3 is CASSPTSGYEQYF. CDR3 sequence (DNA): TGTGCCAGCAGCCCGACGTCTGGCTACGAGCAGTACTTC.

V usage is TRBV19 and J usage is TRBJ2-1; 12 nucleotides match TRBD2. The CDR3 spans 15 residues. The ends lost 3 bases at V and 9 bases at J; junction bases unmatched: 6. Germline V gene data show CDR1 as LNHDA and CDR2 as SQIVND (reference sequence). CDR3 loop: CASSISLAGGPEQFF. CDR3 nucleotides: TGTGCCAGTAGTATTTCCCTAGCGGGGGGGCCTGAGCAGTTCTTC.

This clone occurred a few times. The chain uses TRBV5-6 and TRBJ2-1; perhaps TRBD1 as D (6 bases). V lost 4 bases and J 0 bases, leaving 14 bases between the germline ends. In germline, CDR1 is SGHDT, CDR2 YYEEEE. This CDR3 is built from 16 residues. The CDR3 protein is CASSLQQGLSYNEQFF. CDR3 nucleotide sequence: TGTGCCAGCAGCCTACAACAGGGCCTCTCCTACAATGAGCAGTTCTTC.

The chain links TRBV7-9 to TRBJ1-2; D might be TRBD1 (6 bases). CDR1 is SEHNR, CDR2 FQNEAQ, per germline (reference sequence). V lost 6 bases to trimming and J lost 4 bases, with 18 bases between them. The CDR3 loop spans 15 amino acids. Written as DNA, the CDR3 is TGTGCCAGCAGTCGCCGGGGGGGACACGGCTATGGCTACACCTTC. The encoded protein is CASSRRGGHGYGYTF.